Given below is one T cell receptor (beta chain) in context. Its antigen is currently not known. Base qualities were left out, and no much larger clone turns up one base away. This sample is part of a study of OX40 agonist ivuxolimab in advanced cancers. Study-level background: Ivuxolimab, which targeted the costimulatory receptor OX40 (CD134), was an agonistic, fully human IgG2 monoclonal antibody. Intravenous ivuxolimab was administered to patients every 2 weeks at six dose levels: 0.01, 0.1, 0.3, 1.5, 3 and 10 mg/kg. Of the roughly 51 dose-escalation patients, hepatocellular carcinoma was present in about 20, melanoma in approximately 15, renal cell carcinoma in 9 and head and neck cancer in 9. In the dose-escalation cohort, approximately 82% of patients were male, and the mean age was around 60 years with a range of roughly 20 to 79. Prior anti-PD-1, anti-PD-L1 or anti-CTLA-4 therapy was permitted, and approximately 41% of dose-escalation patients had received checkpoint inhibitors. Partial responses occurred in three dose-escalation patients: two with cutaneous melanoma and one with hepatocellular carcinoma. Peripheral TCRbeta sequencing aimed to test whether ivuxolimab altered TCR sequence diversity and caused clonal T-cell expansion. The monotherapy dose-escalation portion (N of about 50 patients) of the phase I ivuxolimab trial is reported in the paper.

Overall study results and their limits: At doses of 0.1 to 3.0 mg/kg, clonal expansion of both CD4+ and CD8+ T cells in blood was seen between baseline and week 6. Low levels of normalized T-cell clonal expansion were also shown by some nonresponding patients. The antigen specificity of the peripheral T cells that underwent clonal expansion was not determined. In the 0.1-3.0 mg/kg groups, partial responders had among the lowest normalized peripheral clonal expansion, particularly in CD8+ T cells. After ivuxolimab, CD8+ T cells had more expanded clones than CD4+ T cells on average.

The trial excluded patients who had a history of autoimmune disease or were on systemic immunosuppression. Peripheral blood for TCR sequencing was collected from all dose cohorts at baseline, on cycle 4 day 1, and on cycle 7 day 1. The samples were taken from a phase I, first-in-human, multicenter, open-label dose-escalation trial of ivuxolimab. The trial enrolled adults with locally advanced or metastatic head and neck squamous cell, hepatocellular, melanoma or renal cell carcinoma. Before TCR sequencing, CD4+ and CD8+ T cells were separately sorted from peripheral blood. Including the terminal cysteine and phenylalanine, the CDR3 comprises 14 residues. CDR3 DNA is the only sequence kept; it has 42 bases, read in frame from the first base. Trimming takes 4 bases from V and 5 bases from J, and the germline ends sit 11 bases apart. Via the germline V gene, CDR1 is MRHNA and CDR2 SNTAGT. To sequence the TCRbeta CDR3 region, genomic DNA was isolated from the sorted cells. TCRbeta CDR3 regions were sequenced using the immunoSEQ Assay. Not all clones reach the TCRdb copy of this immuneACCESS table, which keeps in-frame sequences only. Checked studies attribute under half of the gap to unresolved V genes and leave the rest unexplained. The sample table shows roughly 75,000 clones, and roughly 89% are seen once. Roughly 13% of the sample is held by the ten biggest clonotypes.

Source: CD4+ or CD8+ T cells sorted from blood, taken in a trial of the OX40 agonist ivuxolimab. The TCR sequence derives from an adult with an advanced solid tumor such as melanoma, head and neck, liver or kidney cancer. Recombination linked TRBV6-4 to TRBJ2-2; the D gene remains uncertain. The nucleotide sequence is given as TGTGCCAGCAGTGTAGCTGGAGAGACCGGGGAGCTGTTTTTT. It translates to CASSVAGETGELFF.